The T cell receptor (beta chain) described here comes from a study of blood T cell repertoires in COVID-19. Study-wide context: Some COVID-19 samples were acute and others convalescent; all came from the United States, Italy and Spain.

Germline V CDR1 and CDR2: SGHRS, YFSETQ. There are 13 residues in the CDR3. The V end lost 4 bases, the J end lost 5 bases, and 12 bases lay between the germline ends. Repertoires were generated with immunoSEQ multiplex PCR, while TCRdb's copy carries only in-frame clones and drops some. This sample has about 300,000 clones; under 90% occur once, and the top ten carry 1.5% to 2%. The TCR originated in a young woman with COVID-19, enrolled during active disease. The sequencing input was peripheral blood. This chain connects TRBV5-1 to TRBJ1-2, with D hard to call. This CDR3 is CASSATGEYGYTF. DNA for the CDR3: TGCGCCAGCAGCGCGACGGGAGAATATGGCTACACCTTC.